This T cell receptor beta chain was sequenced during a study of beta chain features in type 1 diabetes. Every bit of the isolated RNA underwent reverse transcription, so sequencing read expressed TCRB transcripts. Generated by immunoSEQ multiplex PCR, the TCRdb table keeps only in-frame clones and is missing some. Of around 280,000 clones listed, 8% are singletons. Using CD45RO/CCR7/CD25/CD127/CD95/CD27, CD4+ naive, central memory, regulatory and stem cell-like memory cells were sorted. Findings and limits, study-wide: Individuals with type 1 diabetes displayed fewer insertions and more deletions at VDJ junctions. Whether HLA type affects TCRB rearrangement stayed undetermined in the present work.

V trimming: 4 bases; J trimming: 8 bases; junction bases outside the gene matches: 13. The CDR3 sequence is 16 residues long. CDR1 and CDR2 (germline): LNHNV, YYDKDF (reference sequence). This clone occurred a few times. Its antigen is still unknown. This receptor was obtained from a woman under 30 in good health. The material sequenced was central memory CD4+ T cells from blood. The chain couples TRBV15 to TRBJ2-1, with 8 bases that match TRBD2. CDR3 protein: CATSKVAGLTNYEQFF. CDR3 nucleotide sequence: TGTGCCACCAGCAAGGTAGCGGGACTCACCAACTATGAGCAGTTCTTC.